This TCR beta chain came from a study of blood T cells in healthy people across ages. Study as a whole: Capture via template switching afforded approximately one barcoded beta molecule per two T cells.

Overall study results and limits: Both higher diversity and more naive CD4+ cells marked long-lived donors when set against aged donors.

The CDR3 covers 12 residues. Germline CDR1 is LGHNA and CDR2 is YSLEER. V dropped 0 bases and J dropped 10 bases, with 8 bases sitting between them. Alongside a J-beta primer mix, a sample-barcoded 5' primer served in a second PCR lasting about 7 to 11 cycles. TCRdb re-called the 5' RACE reads with MiXCR, one entry per CDR3 protein. The table lists approximately 800,000 distinct CDR3 sequences, around 45% of them singletons, with 15% to 20% in the top ten. Note on this clonotype: Its antigen is unknown.

The chain combines TRBV4-3 with TRBJ2-3; possibly TRBD1 for D (6 bases). This receptor was taken from a man aged 80 or over in good health. Sequencing was performed on blood. The CDR3 DNA reads as TGCGCCAGCAGCCAAGATGGACAGTCGCAGTATTTT. Translation gives CASSQDGQSQYF.